This T cell receptor (beta chain) appears in the sequencing data of a study of blood T cells in healthy people across ages. Findings and caveats of the study: Nothing was known about donor CMV status, and this possibly confounded expanded clonotype changes. It was held that the diversity estimates obtained from one million T cells were underestimates. More naive CD4+ cells and higher diversity marked long-lived donors relative to aged donors.

Germline V gene sequence: CDR1 DFQATT, CDR2 SNEGSKA (reference sequence). V was shortened by 5 bases and J by 6 bases, with 12 bases between the two germline ends. CDR3 length: 12 amino acids. A second roughly 6 to 11 cycle PCR used barcoded and J-beta primers. TCRdb re-derived calls from the 5' RACE reads in MiXCR, one entry per CDR3 protein. The profile covers approximately 800,000 distinct CDR3 sequences, with less than 80% appearing a single time and around a quarter taken by the ten largest. Worth noting for this clonotype: Its antigen is as yet unknown.

The TCR was taken from a man aged 30 to 45 in good health. The source material was blood. The gene calls are TRBV20-1 and TRBJ2-3, with a possible D match to TRBD1 (6 bases). CDR3 in amino acids: CSAWDIEDTQYF. For the CDR3, the DNA is TGCAGTGCTTGGGACATCGAGGATACGCAGTATTTT.